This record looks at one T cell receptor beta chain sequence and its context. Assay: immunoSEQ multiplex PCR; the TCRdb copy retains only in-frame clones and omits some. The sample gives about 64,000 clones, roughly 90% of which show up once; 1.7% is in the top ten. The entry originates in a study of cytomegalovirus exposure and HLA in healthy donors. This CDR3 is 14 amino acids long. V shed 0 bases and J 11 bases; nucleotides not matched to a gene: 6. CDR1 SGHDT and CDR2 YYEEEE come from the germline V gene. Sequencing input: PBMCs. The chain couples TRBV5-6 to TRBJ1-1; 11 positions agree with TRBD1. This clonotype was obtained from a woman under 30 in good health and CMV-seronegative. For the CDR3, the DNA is TGTGCCAGCAGCTTGGAGGGGGACAGGGGGTTTGCTTTCTTT. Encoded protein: CASSLEGDRGFAFF.